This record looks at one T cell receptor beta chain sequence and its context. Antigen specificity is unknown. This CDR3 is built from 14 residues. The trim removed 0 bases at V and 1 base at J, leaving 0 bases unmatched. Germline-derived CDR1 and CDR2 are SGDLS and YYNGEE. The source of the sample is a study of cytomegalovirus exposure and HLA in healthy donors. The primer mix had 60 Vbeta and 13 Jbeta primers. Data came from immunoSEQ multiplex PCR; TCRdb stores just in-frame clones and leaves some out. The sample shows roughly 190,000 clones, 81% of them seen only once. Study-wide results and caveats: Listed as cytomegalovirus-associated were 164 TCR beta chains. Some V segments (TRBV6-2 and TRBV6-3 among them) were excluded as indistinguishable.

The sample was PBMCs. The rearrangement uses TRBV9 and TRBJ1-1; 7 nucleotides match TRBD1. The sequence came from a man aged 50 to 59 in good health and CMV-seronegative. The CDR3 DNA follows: TGTGCCAGCAGCGTAGACAGGGGGAACACTGAAGCTTTCTTT. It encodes CASSVDRGNTEAFF.